This T cell receptor beta chain derives from a study of cytomegalovirus exposure and HLA in healthy donors. Findings of the study overall: Later analysis found that TCR beta chains associated with HLA were more clonally expanded than other, equally common chains. HLA-A and HLA-B allele assignments for most subjects were reportedly predicted accurately using TCR beta sequences.

Regarding this clone: Its antigen is unknown.

Use of 60 Vbeta and 13 Jbeta primers characterized the PCR. Libraries were prepared by immunoSEQ multiplex PCR; TCRdb keeps only in-frame clonotypes and omits some of them. Among around 150,000 clones listed, 68% were seen once. V lost 1 base to trimming and J lost 8 bases; unmatched junction nucleotides: 2. Germline lookup yields CDR1 MRHNA and CDR2 SNTAGT. The CDR3 sequence is 14 residues long. The rearrangement uses TRBV6-4 and TRBJ1-6, with 7 positions matching TRBD1. This TCR was sampled from a man aged 45-65 years in good health and CMV-seronegative. Sequences were obtained from PBMCs. The CDR3: CASSDLGGHSPLHF. CDR3 DNA: TGTGCCAGCAGTGACTTAGGGGGCCATTCACCCCTCCACTTT.